This is a list of T cell receptor beta chains from one sample in a study of T cells in Graves' hyperthyroidism and ophthalmopathy. TCRdb re-called the multiplex PCR reads with MiXCR, one entry per CDR3 protein. The table has fewer than 900,000 distinct CDR3 sequences, about a sixth seen once. Material: blood. These receptors were taken from a man aged 18 to 30 with Graves' hyperthyroidism. CDR3s include the opening cysteine and the closing phenylalanine or tryptophan. Clone size is not always given. Where it is, it says once, few, many or a class for expanded clones.

V	J	size	CDR3
TRBV2	TRBJ2-3	many	CASSEALRGTRTSDTQYF
TRBV2	TRBJ2-3	many	CASRETSTDTQYF
TRBV3-1	TRBJ2-4	few	CASSRDSGKNIQYF
TRBV12-3/TRBV12-4	TRBJ2-7	many	CARTRRSYEQYF
TRBV24-1	TRBJ2-7	many	CATGTGGNLEQYF
TRBV29-1	TRBJ2-5	few	CSVEQGAEETQYF
TRBV12-3/TRBV12-4	TRBJ2-1	many	CASSRLAGVSLDEQFF
TRBV28	TRBJ2-2	many	CASRAGNTGELFF
TRBV5-1	TRBJ2-1	few	CASTRDSGSSYNEQFF
TRBV11-2	TRBJ2-5	many	CASSLEGARGETQYF
TRBV11-2	TRBJ2-1	many	CASSRIVWGDASYNEQFF
TRBV7-3	TRBJ2-2	NA	CASSPRGLAGVGYAGELFF
TRBV6-1	TRBJ2-1	many	CASSGLADPVNEQFF
TRBV6-1	TRBJ1-1	few	CASRTRNTEAFF
TRBV24-1	TRBJ2-1	NA	CATSDRTGSNEQFF
TRBV20-1	TRBJ1-4	few	CSASRDVGLGEKLFF
TRBV30	TRBJ2-6	many	CAWSQSFSGANVLTF
TRBV20-1	TRBJ2-7	NA	CSAMEDGHSGGTYEQYF
TRBV30	TRBJ2-7	NA	CAWRQDRYEQYF
TRBV6-1	TRBJ1-1	few	CASSLGLGSTEAFF
TRBV7-2	TRBJ2-7	many	CASSLEGQGLQQYF
TRBV18	TRBJ2-3	many	CASSPLRQLQYF
TRBV7-9	TRBJ2-1	few	CASSLTPLAVAYNEQFF
TRBV9	TRBJ1-2	NA	CASSVGGQRPYGYTF
TRBV7-3	TRBJ1-2	many	CASSPTREDGYTF
TRBV28	TRBJ2-7	many	CASNFGTGGYEQYF
TRBV4-1	TRBJ1-4	few	CAVRDPGDEKLFF
TRBV4-3	TRBJ2-3	few	CASSQDSRVDTQYF
TRBV29-1	TRBJ1-1	NA	CSVEPGSSTEAFF
TRBV28	TRBJ2-7	few	CASSSPARPYEQYF
TRBV11-3	TRBJ2-1	few	CASSLPGTAYNEQFF
TRBV28	TRBJ1-6	few	CASSGTGAFNSPLHF
TRBV20-1	TRBJ2-7	many	CSARDAGGAYEQYF
TRBV10-3	TRBJ2-3	few	CAIGPSTDTQYF
TRBV7-6	TRBJ2-1	NA	CASSLETSGLAVYNEQFF
TRBV30	TRBJ2-7	many	CAWRRSRYSYEQYF
TRBV18	TRBJ2-3	NA	CASSPTSGSGDTQYF